This TCR beta chain appears in the sequencing data of a study of shared clonotypes between healthy human individuals. Across the whole study: Donor ages ranged 18 to 49 years: a couple of women, three men. Three CD4 naive, three CD4 memory, two CD8 naive and one CD8 memory plate were used per donor.

Here immunoSEQ multiplex PCR was the method, and the copy in TCRdb shows in-frame clones only, minus some. The sample consists of a few million clones, roughly 93% of them appearing once. From germline, CDR1 is SGHNT and CDR2 YENEEA. V gave up 4 bases and J gave up 7 bases; unmatched junction bases: 6. CDR3 length: 14 amino acids. The sequenced sample consisted of naive CD4+ T cells from PBMCs. As for subset: CD45RA+ positively selected. The TCR was taken from a man younger than 30 in good health. Some clones in this sample may be carry-over from other donors' samples. V usage is TRBV11-3 and J usage is TRBJ2-1; TRBD1 agrees at 8 bases. For the CDR3, the DNA is TGTGCCAGCAGCTCACGGACAGGGAATAATGAGCAGTTCTTC. It translates to CASSSRTGNNEQFF.